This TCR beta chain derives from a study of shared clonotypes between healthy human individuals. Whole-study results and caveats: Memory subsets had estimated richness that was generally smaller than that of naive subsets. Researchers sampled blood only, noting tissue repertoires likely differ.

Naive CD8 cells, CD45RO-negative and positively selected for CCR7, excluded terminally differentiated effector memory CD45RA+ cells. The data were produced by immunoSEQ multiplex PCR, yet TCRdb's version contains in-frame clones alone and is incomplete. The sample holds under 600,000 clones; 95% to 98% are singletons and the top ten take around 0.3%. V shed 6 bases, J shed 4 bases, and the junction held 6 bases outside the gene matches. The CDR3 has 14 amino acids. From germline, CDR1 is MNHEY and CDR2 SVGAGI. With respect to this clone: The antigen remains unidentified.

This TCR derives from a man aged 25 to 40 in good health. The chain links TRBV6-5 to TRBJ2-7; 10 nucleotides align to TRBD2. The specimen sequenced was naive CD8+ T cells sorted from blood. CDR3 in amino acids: CASRQAGGRYEQYF. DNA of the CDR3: TGTGCCAGCAGGCAAGCGGGAGGGCGTTACGAGCAGTACTTC.